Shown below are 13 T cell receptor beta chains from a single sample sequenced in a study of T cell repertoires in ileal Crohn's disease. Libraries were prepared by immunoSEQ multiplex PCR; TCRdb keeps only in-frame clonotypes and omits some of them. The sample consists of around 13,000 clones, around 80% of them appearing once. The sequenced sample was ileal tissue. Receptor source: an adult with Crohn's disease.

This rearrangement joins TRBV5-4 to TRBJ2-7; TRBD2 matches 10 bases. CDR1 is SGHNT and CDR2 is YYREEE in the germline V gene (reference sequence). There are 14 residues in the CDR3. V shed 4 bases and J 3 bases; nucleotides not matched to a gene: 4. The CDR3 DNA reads TGTGCCAGCAGCGGTAGCGGGAGGATCTACGAGCAGTACTTC. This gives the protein CASSGSGRIYEQYF.

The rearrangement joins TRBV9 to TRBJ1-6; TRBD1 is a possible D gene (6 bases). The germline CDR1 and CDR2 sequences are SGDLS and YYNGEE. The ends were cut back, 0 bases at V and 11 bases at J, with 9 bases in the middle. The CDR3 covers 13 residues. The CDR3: CASSVGEGAPLHF. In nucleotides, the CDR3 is TGTGCCAGCAGCGTAGGGGAGGGGGCACCCCTCCACTTT.

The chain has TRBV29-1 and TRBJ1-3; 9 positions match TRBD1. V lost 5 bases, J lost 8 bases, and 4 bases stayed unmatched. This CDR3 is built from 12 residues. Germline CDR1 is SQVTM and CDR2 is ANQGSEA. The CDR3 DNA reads TGCAGCGTTCAGGGACAGGGAGACACCATATATTTT. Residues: CSVQGQGDTIYF. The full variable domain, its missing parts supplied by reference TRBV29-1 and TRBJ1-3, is SAVISQKPSRDICQRGTSLTIQCQVDSQVTMMFWYRQQPGQSLTLIATANQGSEATYESGFVIDKFPISRPNLTFSTLTVSNMSPEDSSIYLCSVQGQGDTIYFGEGSWLTVV.

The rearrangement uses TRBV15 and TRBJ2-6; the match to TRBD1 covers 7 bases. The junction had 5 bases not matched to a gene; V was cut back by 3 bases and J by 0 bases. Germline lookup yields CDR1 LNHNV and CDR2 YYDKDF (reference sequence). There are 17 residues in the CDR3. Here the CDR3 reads CATSSGQELSGANVLTF. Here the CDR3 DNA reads TGTGCCACCAGCAGTGGACAGGAACTCTCTGGGGCCAACGTCCTGACTTTC.

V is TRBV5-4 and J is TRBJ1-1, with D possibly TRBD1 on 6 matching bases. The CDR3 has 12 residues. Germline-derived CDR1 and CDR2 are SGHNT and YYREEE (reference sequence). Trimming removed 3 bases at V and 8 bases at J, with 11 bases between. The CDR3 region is CASSSPRGEAFF. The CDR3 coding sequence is TGTGCCAGCAGCTCGCCCAGGGGAGAAGCTTTCTTT.

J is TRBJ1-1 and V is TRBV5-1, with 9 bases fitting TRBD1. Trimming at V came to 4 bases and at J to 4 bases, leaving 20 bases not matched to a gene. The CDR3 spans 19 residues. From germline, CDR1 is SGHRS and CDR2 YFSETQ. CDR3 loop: CASSPKRPTGTGIRTEAFF. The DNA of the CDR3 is TGCGCCAGCAGCCCAAAACGTCCGACCGGGACAGGGATTCGCACTGAAGCTTTCTTT.

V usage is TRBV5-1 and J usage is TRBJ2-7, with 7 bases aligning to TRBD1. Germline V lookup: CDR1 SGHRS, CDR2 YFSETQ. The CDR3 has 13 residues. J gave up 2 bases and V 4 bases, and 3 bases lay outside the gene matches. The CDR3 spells CASSTDRAYEQYF. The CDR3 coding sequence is TGCGCCAGCAGCACCGACAGGGCCTACGAGCAGTACTTC.

The CDR3 protein is CASSRNLGGDNTEAFF. In DNA, the CDR3 is TGTGCCAGCTCACGCAATTTGGGGGGGGATAACACTGAAGCTTTCTTT. The chain carries TRBV18 and TRBJ1-1; the D gene is possibly TRBD1 (5 bases). Germline V gene data show CDR1 as KGHSH and CDR2 as LQKENI. V lost 4 bases to trimming and J lost 2 bases, with 17 bases between them. This CDR3 spans 16 amino acids.

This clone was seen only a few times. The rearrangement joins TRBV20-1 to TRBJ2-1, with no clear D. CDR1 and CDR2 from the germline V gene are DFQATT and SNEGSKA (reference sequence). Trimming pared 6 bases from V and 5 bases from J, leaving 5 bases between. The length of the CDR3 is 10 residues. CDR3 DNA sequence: TGCAGTGCCTCTGACAATGAGCAGTTCTTC. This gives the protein CSASDNEQFF.

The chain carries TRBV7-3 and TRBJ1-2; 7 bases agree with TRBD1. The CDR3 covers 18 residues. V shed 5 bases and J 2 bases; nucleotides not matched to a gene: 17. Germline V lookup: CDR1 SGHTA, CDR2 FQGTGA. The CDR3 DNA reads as TGTGCCAGCAGCCCCCAACCCGGGGACAGTTCTCTAAACTATGGCTACACCTTC. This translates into CASSPQPGDSSLNYGYTF.

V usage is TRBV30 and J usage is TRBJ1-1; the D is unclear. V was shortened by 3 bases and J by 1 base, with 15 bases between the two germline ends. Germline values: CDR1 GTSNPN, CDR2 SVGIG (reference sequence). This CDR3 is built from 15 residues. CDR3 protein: CAWSVLSGQNTEAFF. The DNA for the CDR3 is TGTGCCTGGAGCGTTCTAAGTGGGCAGAACACTGAAGCTTTCTTT.

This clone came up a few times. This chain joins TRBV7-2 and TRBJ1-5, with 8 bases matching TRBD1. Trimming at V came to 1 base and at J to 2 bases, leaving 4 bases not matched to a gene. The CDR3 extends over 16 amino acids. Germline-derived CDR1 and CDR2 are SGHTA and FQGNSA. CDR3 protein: CASSLVATGGNQPQHF. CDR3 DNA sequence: TGTGCCAGCAGCTTAGTGGCGACAGGGGGCAATCAGCCCCAGCATTTT.

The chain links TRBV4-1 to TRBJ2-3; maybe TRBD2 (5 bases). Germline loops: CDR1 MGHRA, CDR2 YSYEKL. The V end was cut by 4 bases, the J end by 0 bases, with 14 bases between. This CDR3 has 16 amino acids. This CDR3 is CASSLREGTSTDTQYF. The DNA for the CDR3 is TGCGCCAGCAGCCTTCGGGAAGGTACTAGCACAGATACGCAGTATTTT.